This T cell receptor (beta chain) appears in the sequencing data of a study of control samples from healthy donors and cancer patients. TCRdb's copy holds only in-frame clones and misses some; the assay was immunoSEQ multiplex PCR. The table shows just over 80,000 clones, with roughly 93% occurring only once. The V end was cut by 4 bases, the J end by 2 bases, with 2 bases between. This CDR3 is 11 amino acids long. This TCR was recovered from a woman in her late teens or twenties in good health. This rearrangement joins TRBV12-3 or TRBV12-4 to TRBJ2-5; D uncertain. The sample taken for sequencing was blood. The CDR3 nucleotides are TGTGCCAGCAGTTCTCAAGAGACCCAGTACTTC. Translated, it gives CASSSQETQYF.